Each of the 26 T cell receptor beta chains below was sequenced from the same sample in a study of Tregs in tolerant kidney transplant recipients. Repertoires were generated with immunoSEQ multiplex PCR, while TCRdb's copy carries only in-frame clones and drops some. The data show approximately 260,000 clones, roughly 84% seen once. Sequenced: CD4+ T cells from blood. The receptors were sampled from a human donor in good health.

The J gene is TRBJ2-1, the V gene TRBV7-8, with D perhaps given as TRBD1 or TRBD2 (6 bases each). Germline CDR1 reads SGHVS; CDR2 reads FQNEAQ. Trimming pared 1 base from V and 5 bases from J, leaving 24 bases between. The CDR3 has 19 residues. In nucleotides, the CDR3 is TGTGCCAGCAGCTTAGTCACCTCCCCGGACTACACAGGGAACAATGAGCAGTTCTTC. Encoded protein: CASSLVTSPDYTGNNEQFF.

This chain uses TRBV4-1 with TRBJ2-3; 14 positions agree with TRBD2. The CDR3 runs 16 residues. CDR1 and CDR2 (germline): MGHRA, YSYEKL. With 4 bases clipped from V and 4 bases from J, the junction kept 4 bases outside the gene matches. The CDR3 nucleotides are TGCGCCAGCAGCCTTCGACTAGCGGGAGGGGCAGATACGCAGTATTTT. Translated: CASSLRLAGGADTQYF.

The CDR3 reads CATGAGYSTDTQYF. CDR3 coding DNA: TGCGCCACGGGAGCGGGATATAGTACAGATACGCAGTATTTT. The chain couples TRBV5-1 to TRBJ2-3; 7 positions agree with TRBD2. This CDR3 has 14 residues. Germline assignment: CDR1 SGHRS and CDR2 YFSETQ. Losses at the gene ends were 9 bases for V and 3 bases for J; bases not matched to a gene: 10.

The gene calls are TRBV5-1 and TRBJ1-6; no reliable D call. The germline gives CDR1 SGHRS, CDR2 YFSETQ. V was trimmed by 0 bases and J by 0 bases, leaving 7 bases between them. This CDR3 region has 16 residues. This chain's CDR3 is CASSLGASSYNSPLHF. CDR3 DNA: TGCGCCAGCAGCTTGGGGGCCAGCTCCTATAATTCACCCCTCCACTTT.

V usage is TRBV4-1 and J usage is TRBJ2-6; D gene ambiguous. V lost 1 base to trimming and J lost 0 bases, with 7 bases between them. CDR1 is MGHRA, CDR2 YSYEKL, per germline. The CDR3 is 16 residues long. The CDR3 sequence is CASSQGRISGANVLTF. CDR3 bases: TGCGCCAGCAGCCAAGGTCGGATCTCTGGGGCCAACGTCCTGACTTTC.

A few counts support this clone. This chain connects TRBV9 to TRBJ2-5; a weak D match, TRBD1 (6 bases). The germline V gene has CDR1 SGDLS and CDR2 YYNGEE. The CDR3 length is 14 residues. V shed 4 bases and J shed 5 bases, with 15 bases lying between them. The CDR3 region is CASSPAAGAETQYF. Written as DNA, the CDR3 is TGTGCCAGCAGCCCAGCGGCAGGGGCTGAGACCCAGTACTTC.

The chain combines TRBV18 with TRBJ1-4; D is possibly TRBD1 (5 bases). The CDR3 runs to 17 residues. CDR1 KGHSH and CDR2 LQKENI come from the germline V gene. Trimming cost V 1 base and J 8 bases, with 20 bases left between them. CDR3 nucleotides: TGTGCCAGCTCACCACGGGGCTTTTCAGGTTTTCAAGAAAAACTGTTTTTT. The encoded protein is CASSPRGFSGFQEKLFF.

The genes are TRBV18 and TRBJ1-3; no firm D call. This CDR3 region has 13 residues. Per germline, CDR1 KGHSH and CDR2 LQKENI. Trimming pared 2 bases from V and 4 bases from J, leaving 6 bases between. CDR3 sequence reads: CASSPAGGNTIYF. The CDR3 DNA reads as TGTGCCAGCTCACCAGCTGGGGGAAACACCATATATTTT.

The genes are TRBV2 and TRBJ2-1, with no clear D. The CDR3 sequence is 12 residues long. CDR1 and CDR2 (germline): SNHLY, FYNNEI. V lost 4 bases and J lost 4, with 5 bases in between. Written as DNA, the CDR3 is TGTGCCAGCAGTGCGAGATACAATGAGCAGTTCTTC. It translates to CASSARYNEQFF.

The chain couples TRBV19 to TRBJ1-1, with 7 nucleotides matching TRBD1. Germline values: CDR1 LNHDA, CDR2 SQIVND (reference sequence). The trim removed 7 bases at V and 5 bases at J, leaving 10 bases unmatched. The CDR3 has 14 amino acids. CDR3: CASTVTGDGTEAFF. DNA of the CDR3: TGTGCCAGTACCGTAACAGGGGATGGGACTGAAGCTTTCTTT.

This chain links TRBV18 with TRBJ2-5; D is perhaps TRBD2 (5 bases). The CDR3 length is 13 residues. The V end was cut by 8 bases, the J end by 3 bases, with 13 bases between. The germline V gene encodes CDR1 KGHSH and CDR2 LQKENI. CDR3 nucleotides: TGTGCCAGCGGAAACGGACTCAAAGAGACCCAGTACTTC. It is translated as CASGNGLKETQYF.

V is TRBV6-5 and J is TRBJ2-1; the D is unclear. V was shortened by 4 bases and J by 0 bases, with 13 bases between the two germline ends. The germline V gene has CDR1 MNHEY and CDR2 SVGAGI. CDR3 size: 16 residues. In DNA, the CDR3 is TGTGCCAGCAGTTCGCGCCGGACCAGCTCCTACAATGAGCAGTTCTTC. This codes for CASSSRRTSSYNEQFF.

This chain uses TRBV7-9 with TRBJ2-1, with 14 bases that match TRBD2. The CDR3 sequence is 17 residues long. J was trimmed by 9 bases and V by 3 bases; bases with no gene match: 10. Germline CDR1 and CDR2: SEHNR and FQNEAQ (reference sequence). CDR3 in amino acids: CASSLLATSGRGAEQFF. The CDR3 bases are TGTGCCAGCAGCTTGCTCGCGACTAGCGGGAGGGGTGCTGAGCAGTTCTTC.

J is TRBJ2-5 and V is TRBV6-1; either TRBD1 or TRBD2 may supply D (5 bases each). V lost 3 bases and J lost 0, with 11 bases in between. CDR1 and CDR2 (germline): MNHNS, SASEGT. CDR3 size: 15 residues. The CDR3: CASSESWDDQETQYF. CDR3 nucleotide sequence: TGTGCCAGCAGTGAGTCATGGGACGACCAAGAGACCCAGTACTTC.

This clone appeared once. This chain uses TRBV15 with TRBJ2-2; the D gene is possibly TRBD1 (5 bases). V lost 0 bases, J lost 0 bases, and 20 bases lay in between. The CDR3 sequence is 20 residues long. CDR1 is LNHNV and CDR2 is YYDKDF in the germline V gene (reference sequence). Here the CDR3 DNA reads TGTGCCACCAGCAGAGATCCTAGGGGCAGCCATGAGGCGAACACCGGGGAGCTGTTTTTT. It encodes CATSRDPRGSHEANTGELFF.

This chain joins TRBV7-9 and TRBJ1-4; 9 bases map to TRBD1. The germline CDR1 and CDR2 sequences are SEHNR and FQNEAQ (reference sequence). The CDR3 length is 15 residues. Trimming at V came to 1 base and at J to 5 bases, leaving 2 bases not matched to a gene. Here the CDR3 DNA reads TGTGCCAGCAGCTTAGGCGACAGGGGGAATGAAAAACTGTTTTTT. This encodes CASSLGDRGNEKLFF.

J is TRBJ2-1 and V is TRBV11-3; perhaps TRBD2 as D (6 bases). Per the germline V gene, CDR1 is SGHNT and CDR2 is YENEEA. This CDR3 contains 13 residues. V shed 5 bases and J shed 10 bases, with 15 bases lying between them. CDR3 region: CASSAGSGGEQFF. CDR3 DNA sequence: TGTGCCAGCAGCGCGGGGTCAGGCGGAGAGCAGTTCTTC.

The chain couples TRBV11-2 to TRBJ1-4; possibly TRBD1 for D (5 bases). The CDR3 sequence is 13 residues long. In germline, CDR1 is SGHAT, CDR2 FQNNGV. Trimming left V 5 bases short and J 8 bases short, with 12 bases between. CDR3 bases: TGTGCCAGCAGCCGGGGGGACGGGGAAAAACTGTTTTTT. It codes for CASSRGDGEKLFF. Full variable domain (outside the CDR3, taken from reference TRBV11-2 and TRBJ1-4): EAGVAQSPRYKIIEKRQSVAFWCNPISGHATLYWYQQILGQGPKLLIQFQNNGVVDDSQLPKDRFSAERLKGVDSTLKIQPAKLEDSAVYLCASSRGDGEKLFFGSGTQLSVL.

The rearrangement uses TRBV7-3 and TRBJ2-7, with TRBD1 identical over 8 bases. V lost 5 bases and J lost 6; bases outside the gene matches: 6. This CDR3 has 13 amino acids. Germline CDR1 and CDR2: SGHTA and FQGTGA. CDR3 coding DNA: TGTGCCAGCAGCCGTCAGGGGGCGGTCGAGCAGTACTTC. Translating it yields CASSRQGAVEQYF.

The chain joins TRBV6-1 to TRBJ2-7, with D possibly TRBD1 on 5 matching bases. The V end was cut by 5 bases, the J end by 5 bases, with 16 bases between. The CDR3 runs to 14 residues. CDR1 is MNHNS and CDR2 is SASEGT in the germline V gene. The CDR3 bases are TGTGCCAGCAGTCGGACAAGGGCTAACGACGAGCAGTACTTC. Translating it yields CASSRTRANDEQYF.

CDR3 region: CASSIDRGEQFF. CDR3 nucleotide sequence: TGCGCCAGCAGTATCGACAGGGGCGAGCAGTTCTTC. V usage is TRBV10-1 and J usage is TRBJ2-1; 8 bases align to TRBD1. Trimming at V came to 5 bases and at J to 10 bases, leaving 4 bases not matched to a gene. Germline V gives CDR1 WNHNN, CDR2 SYGVQD (reference sequence). This CDR3 has 12 residues.

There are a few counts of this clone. In nucleotides, the CDR3 is TGTGCCAGCAGCCAAACGGCGGGGGAGCAGTACTTC. This sequence encodes CASSQTAGEQYF. The chain employs TRBV6-6 and TRBJ2-7, with TRBD2 as a possible D gene (6 bases). Looked up from germline, CDR1 is MNHNY and CDR2 is SVGAGI (reference sequence). V was shortened by 6 bases and J by 7 bases, with 13 bases between the two germline ends. CDR3 length equals 12 residues.

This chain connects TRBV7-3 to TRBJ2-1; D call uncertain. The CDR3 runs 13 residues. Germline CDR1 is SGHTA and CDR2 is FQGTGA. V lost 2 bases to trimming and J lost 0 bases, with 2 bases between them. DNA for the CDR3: TGTGCCAGCAGCTTAGACTCCTACAATGAGCAGTTCTTC. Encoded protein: CASSLDSYNEQFF.

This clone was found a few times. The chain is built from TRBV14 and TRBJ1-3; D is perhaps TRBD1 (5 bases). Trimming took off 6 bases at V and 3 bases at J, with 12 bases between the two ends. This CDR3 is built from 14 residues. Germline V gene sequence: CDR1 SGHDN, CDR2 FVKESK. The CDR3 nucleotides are TGTGCCAGCAGTCCTCCGGGACTTGGAAACACCATATATTTT. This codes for CASSPPGLGNTIYF.

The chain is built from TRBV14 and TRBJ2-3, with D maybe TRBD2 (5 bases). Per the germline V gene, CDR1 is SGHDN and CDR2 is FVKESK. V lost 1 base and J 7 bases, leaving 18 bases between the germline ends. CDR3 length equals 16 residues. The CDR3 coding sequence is TGTGCCAGCAGCCAAGGAGTGGGGAGTAAGGCATATACGCAGTATTTT. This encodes CASSQGVGSKAYTQYF.

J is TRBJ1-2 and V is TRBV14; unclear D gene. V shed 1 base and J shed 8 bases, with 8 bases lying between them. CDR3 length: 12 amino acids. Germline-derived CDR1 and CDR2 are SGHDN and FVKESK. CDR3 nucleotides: TGTGCCAGCAGCCAAGCGGTCGGCGGCTACACCTTC. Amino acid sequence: CASSQAVGGYTF.